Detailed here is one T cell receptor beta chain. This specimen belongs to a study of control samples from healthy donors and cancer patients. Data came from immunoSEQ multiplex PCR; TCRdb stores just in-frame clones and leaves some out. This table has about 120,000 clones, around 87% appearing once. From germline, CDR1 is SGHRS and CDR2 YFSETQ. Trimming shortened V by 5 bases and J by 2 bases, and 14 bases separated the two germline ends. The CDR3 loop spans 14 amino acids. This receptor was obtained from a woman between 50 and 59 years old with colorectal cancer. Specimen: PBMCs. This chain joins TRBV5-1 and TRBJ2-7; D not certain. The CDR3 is CASSLRTGTYEQYF. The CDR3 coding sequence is TGCGCCAGCAGTTTACGGACCGGTACCTACGAGCAGTACTTC.